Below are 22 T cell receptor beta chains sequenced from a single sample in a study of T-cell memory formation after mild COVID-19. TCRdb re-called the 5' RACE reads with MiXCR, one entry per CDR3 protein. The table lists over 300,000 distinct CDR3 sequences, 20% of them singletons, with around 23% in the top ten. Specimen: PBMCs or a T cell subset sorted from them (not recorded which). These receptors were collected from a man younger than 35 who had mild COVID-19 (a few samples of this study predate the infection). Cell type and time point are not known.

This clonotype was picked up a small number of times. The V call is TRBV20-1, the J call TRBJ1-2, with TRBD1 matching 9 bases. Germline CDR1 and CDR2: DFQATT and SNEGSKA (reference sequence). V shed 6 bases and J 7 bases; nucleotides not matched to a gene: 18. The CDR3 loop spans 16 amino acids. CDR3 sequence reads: CSAPVPGQGLIGGYTF. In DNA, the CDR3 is TGCAGTGCCCCCGTTCCCGGACAGGGGTTGATCGGTGGCTACACCTTC.

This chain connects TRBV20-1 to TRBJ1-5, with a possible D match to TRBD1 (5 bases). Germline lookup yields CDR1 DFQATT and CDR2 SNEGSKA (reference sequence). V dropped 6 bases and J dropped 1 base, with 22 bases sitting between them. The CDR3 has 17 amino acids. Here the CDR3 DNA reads TGCAGTGCCCCGGACGAGGGGAGGGTCAAAAGCAATCAGCCCCAGCATTTT. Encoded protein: CSAPDEGRVKSNQPQHF.

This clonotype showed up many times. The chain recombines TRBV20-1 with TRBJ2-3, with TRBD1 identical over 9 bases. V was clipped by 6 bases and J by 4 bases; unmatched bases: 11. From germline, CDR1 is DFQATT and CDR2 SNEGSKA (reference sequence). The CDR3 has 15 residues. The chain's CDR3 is CSAHSGTGRSDTQYF. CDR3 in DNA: TGCAGTGCCCACTCCGGGACAGGGCGTTCAGATACGCAGTATTTT.

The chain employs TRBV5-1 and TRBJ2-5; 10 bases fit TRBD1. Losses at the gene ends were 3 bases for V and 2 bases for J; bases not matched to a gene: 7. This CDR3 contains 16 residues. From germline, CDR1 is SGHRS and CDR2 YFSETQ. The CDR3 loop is CASSSTGTGAQETQYF. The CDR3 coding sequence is TGCGCCAGCAGCTCAACCGGGACAGGGGCACAAGAGACCCAGTACTTC.

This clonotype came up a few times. The chain's CDR3 is CASSLEGAPADTQYF. In DNA, the CDR3 is TGCGCCAGCAGCTTGGAGGGGGCCCCAGCAGATACGCAGTATTTT. This sequence joins TRBV5-1 and TRBJ2-3, with 7 bases matching TRBD1. The ends lost 0 bases at V and 4 bases at J; junction bases unmatched: 5. The CDR3 runs 15 residues. Germline assignment: CDR1 SGHRS and CDR2 YFSETQ.

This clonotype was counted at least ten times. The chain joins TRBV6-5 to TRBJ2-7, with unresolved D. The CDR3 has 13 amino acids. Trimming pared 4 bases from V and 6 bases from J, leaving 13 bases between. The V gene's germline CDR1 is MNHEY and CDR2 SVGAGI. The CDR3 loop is CASSSFPRSEQYV. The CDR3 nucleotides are TGTGCCAGCAGTTCCTTTCCCCGCAGCGAGCAGTACGTC.

DNA of the CDR3: TGTGCCAGCAGTTACCCGGGACTAGCGGGGTACGAGCAGTACTTC. Protein: CASSYPGLAGYEQYF. The rearrangement uses TRBV28 and TRBJ2-7, with 13 bases lining up with TRBD2. This CDR3 spans 15 amino acids. Trimming removed 4 bases from V and 4 bases from J; junction bases left unmatched: 4. Per germline, CDR1 MDHEN and CDR2 SYDVKM.

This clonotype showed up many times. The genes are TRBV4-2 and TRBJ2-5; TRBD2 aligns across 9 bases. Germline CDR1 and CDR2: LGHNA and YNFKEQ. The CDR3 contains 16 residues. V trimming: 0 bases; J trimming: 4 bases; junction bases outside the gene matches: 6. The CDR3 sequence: CASSQDLRGGGETQYF. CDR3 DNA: TGTGCCAGCAGCCAAGATCTGCGGGGGGGCGGAGAGACCCAGTACTTC.

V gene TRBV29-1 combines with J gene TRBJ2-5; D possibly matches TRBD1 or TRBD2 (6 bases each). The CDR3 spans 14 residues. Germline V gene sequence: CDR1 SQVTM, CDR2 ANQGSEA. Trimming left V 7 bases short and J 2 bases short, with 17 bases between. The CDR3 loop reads CSDLGGAGQETQYF. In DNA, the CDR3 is TGCAGCGACCTGGGGGGCGCAGGACAAGAGACCCAGTACTTC. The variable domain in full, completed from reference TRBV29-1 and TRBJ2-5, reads SAVISQKPSRDICQRGTSLTIQCQVDSQVTMMFWYRQQPGQSLTLIATANQGSEATYESGFVIDKFPISRPNLTFSTLTVSNMSPEDSSIYLCSDLGGAGQETQYFGPGTRLLVL.

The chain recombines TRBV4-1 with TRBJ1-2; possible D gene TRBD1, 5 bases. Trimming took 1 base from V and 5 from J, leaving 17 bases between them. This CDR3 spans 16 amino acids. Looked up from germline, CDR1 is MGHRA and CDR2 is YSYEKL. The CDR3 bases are TGCGCCAGCAGCCAAGGGGACGGAATCCAACTTTATGGCTACACCTTC. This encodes CASSQGDGIQLYGYTF.

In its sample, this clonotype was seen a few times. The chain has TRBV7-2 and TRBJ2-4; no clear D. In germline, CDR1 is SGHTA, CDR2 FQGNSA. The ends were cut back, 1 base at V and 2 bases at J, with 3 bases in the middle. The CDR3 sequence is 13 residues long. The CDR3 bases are TGTGCCAGCAGCTTAGTAACCAAAAACATTCAGTACTTC. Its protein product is CASSLVTKNIQYF.

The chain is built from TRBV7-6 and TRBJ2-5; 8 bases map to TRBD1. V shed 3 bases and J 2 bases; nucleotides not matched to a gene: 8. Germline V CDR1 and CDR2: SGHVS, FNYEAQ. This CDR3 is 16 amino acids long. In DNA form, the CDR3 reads TGTGCCAGCAGCTTTAACAGGGGGTCTCAACAAGAGACCCAGTACTTC. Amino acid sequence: CASSFNRGSQQETQYF.

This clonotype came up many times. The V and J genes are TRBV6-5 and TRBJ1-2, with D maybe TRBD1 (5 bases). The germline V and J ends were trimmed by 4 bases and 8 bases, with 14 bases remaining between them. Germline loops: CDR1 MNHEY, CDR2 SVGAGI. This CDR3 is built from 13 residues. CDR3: CASSSTGDRGYTF. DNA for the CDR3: TGTGCCAGCAGTTCCACCGGGGACCGCGGCTACACCTTC.

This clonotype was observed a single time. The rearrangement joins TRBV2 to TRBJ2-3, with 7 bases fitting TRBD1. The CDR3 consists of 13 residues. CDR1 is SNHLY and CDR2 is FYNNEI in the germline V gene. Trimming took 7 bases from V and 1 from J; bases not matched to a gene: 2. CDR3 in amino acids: CASNTGGTDTQYF. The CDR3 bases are TGTGCCAGCAATACAGGGGGCACAGATACGCAGTATTTT.

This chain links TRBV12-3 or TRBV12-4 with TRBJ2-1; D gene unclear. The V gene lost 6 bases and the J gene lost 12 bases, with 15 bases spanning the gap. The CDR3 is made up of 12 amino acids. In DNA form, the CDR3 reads TGTGCCAGCAGGTTGGGAAGGGTGGGGCAGTTCTTC. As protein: CASRLGRVGQFF.

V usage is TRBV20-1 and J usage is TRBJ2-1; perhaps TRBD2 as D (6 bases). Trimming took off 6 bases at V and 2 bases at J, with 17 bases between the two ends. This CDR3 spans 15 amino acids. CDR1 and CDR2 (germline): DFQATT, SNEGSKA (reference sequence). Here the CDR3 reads CSAHRWSGPYNEQFF. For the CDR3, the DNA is TGCAGTGCCCACCGCTGGAGCGGGCCCTACAATGAGCAGTTCTTC.

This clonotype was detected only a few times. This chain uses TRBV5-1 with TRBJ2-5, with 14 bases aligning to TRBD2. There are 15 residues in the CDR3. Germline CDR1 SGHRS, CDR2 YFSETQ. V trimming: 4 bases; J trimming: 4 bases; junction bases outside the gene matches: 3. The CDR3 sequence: CASSGGTSGGETQYF. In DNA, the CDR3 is TGCGCCAGCAGCGGGGGGACTAGCGGGGGAGAGACCCAGTACTTC.

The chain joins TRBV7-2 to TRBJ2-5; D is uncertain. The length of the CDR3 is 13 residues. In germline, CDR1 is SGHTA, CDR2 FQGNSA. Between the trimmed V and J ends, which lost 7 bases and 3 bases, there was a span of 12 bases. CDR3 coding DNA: TGTGCCAGCAACCACATTGGGGAAGAGACCCAGTACTTC. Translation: CASNHIGEETQYF.

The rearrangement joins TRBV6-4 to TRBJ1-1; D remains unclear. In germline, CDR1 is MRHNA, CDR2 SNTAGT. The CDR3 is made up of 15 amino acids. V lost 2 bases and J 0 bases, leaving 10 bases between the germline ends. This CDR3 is CASSDGPRMNTEAFF. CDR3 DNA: TGTGCCAGCAGTGACGGGCCGAGGATGAACACTGAAGCTTTCTTT.

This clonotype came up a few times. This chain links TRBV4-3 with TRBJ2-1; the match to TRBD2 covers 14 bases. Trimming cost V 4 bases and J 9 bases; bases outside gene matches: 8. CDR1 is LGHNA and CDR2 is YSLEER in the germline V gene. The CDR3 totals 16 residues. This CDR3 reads CASSLEGLAGGSEQFF. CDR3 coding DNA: TGCGCCAGCAGCCTCGAAGGACTAGCGGGGGGTAGTGAGCAGTTCTTC.

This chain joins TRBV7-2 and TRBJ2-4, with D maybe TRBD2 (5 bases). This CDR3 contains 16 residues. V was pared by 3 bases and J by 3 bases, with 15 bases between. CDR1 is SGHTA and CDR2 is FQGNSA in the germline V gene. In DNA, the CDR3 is TGTGCCAGCAGCTTGGAGGTCAGCTCGGGCAAAAACATTCAGTACTTC. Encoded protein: CASSLEVSSGKNIQYF.

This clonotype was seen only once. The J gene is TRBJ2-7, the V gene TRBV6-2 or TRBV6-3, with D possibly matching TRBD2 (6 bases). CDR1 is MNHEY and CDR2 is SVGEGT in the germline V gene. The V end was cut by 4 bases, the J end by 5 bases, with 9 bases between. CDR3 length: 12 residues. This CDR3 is CASSSGGHEQYF. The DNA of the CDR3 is TGTGCCAGCAGTTCCGGGGGACACGAGCAGTACTTC.